These 22 T cell receptor beta chains share one sample of origin, sequenced in a study of blood T cell repertoires in COVID-19. Clones were sequenced by immunoSEQ multiplex PCR, and TCRdb holds only the in-frame ones, with some missing. The sample lists approximately 270,000 clones, roughly nine tenths seen once, with approximately 1.2% in the top ten. The sequenced sample was PBMCs or T cells enriched from blood (not recorded which). Every receptor here comes from a human donor in a cohort exposed to, infected with or recovered from COVID-19 (not recorded which). The donor label of this sample is uncertain.

The V and J genes are TRBV5-1 and TRBJ2-3, with 9 nucleotides matching TRBD1. CDR3 length: 14 residues. Germline-derived CDR1 and CDR2 are SGHRS and YFSETQ. The V segment lost 4 bases and the J segment 5 bases; nucleotides outside the gene matches: 5. The CDR3 protein is CASSDADRGDTQYF. The DNA of the CDR3 is TGCGCCAGCAGCGACGCGGACAGGGGAGATACGCAGTATTTT.

The chain is built from TRBV11-2 and TRBJ1-4; the match to TRBD1 covers 7 bases. Per germline, CDR1 SGHAT and CDR2 FQNNGV. J lost 2 bases, V lost 6 bases, and 6 bases had no gene match. The CDR3 covers 15 residues. CDR3 nucleotide sequence: TGTGCCAGCAGTTCCGCGGGACAGACTAATGAAAAACTGTTTTTT. This translates into CASSSAGQTNEKLFF.

The chain uses TRBV3-1 (or the pseudogene TRBV3-2) and TRBJ1-2; TRBD1 aligns across 10 bases. Germline V gene lookup returns CDR1 LGHDT and CDR2 YNNKEL (reference sequence). The CDR3 has 15 residues. The V and J ends lost 5 bases and 4 bases, in that order; junction bases with no gene match: 7. The CDR3 DNA reads as TGTGCCAGCAGCGCTCGGGACAGGGGAATCTATGGCTACACCTTC. As protein: CASSARDRGIYGYTF.

The J gene is TRBJ2-2, the V gene TRBV10-1, with 8 bases identical to TRBD1. This CDR3 spans 15 amino acids. Per germline, CDR1 WNHNN and CDR2 SYGVQD (reference sequence). With V trimmed by 2 bases and J by 1 base, 0 bases remained unmatched. The CDR3 reads CASSETGGNTGELFF. In DNA, the CDR3 is TGCGCCAGCAGTGAGACAGGGGGGAACACCGGGGAGCTGTTTTTT.

Only a few counts were recorded for this clone. V gene TRBV4-2 combines with J gene TRBJ1-1; D is unclear. Looked up from germline, CDR1 is LGHNA and CDR2 is YNFKEQ. CDR3 length equals 12 residues. V was cut by 1 base and J by 4 bases, with 4 bases left in between. Here the CDR3 reads CASSQAGTEAFF. The CDR3 region has the DNA TGTGCCAGCAGCCAAGCAGGCACTGAAGCTTTCTTT.

The CDR3 DNA reads as TGTGCCAGCAGCTTACGGGCTGGGGCCAACGTCCTGACTTTC. This translates into CASSLRAGANVLTF. The chain has TRBV7-6 and TRBJ2-6; D remains ambiguous. V lost 2 bases to trimming and J lost 2 bases, with 4 bases between them. Looked up from germline, CDR1 is SGHVS and CDR2 is FNYEAQ. The length of the CDR3 is 14 residues.

This clone has a single count. The chain combines TRBV4-3 with TRBJ2-2, with D possibly TRBD2 on 5 matching bases. Germline V CDR1 and CDR2: LGHNA, YSLEER. The ends were cut back, 0 bases at V and 8 bases at J, with 10 bases in the middle. The CDR3 is 14 residues long. The CDR3 sequence: CASSQDYGVGELFF. Here the CDR3 DNA reads TGCGCCAGCAGCCAAGACTACGGGGTTGGGGAGCTGTTTTTT.

The V call is TRBV9, the J call TRBJ1-1; D unclear. The CDR3 runs to 15 residues. The V and J ends lost 2 bases and 0 bases respectively, with 11 bases between them. CDR1 is SGDLS, CDR2 YYNGEE, per germline. This CDR3 reads CASSVGINLNTEAFF. Here the CDR3 DNA reads TGTGCCAGCAGCGTTGGCATCAATCTGAACACTGAAGCTTTCTTT.

V gene TRBV18 combines with J gene TRBJ2-3, with 8 bases that match TRBD2. The CDR3 covers 15 residues. V lost 3 bases to trimming and J lost 0 bases; unmatched junction nucleotides: 2. Germline CDR1 reads KGHSH; CDR2 reads LQKENI. CDR3 sequence reads: CASSPRGASTDTQYF. The CDR3 DNA follows: TGTGCCAGCTCACCGCGGGGGGCCAGCACAGATACGCAGTATTTT.

V is TRBV6-5 and J is TRBJ1-2; 7 positions agree with TRBD1. The V segment lost 8 bases and the J segment 7 bases; nucleotides outside the gene matches: 4. Germline-derived CDR1 and CDR2 are MNHEY and SVGAGI. The CDR3 loop spans 11 amino acids. The CDR3 loop is CASGGDSGYTF. CDR3 coding DNA: TGTGCCAGCGGAGGGGACAGTGGCTACACCTTC.

The chain uses TRBV7-2 and TRBJ2-1; 7 nucleotides line up with TRBD2. Germline values: CDR1 SGHTA, CDR2 FQGNSA. Trimming removed 5 bases from V and 8 bases from J; junction bases left unmatched: 12. This CDR3 has 15 residues. CDR3: CASSPGLGRGDEQFF. CDR3 nucleotides: TGTGCCAGCAGCCCCGGACTAGGCAGAGGTGATGAGCAGTTCTTC.

The chain uses TRBV18 and TRBJ2-2; 9 bases line up with TRBD1. Germline CDR1 is KGHSH and CDR2 is LQKENI. V gave up 6 bases and J gave up 5 bases; unmatched junction bases: 19. This CDR3 region has 19 residues. CDR3 DNA: TGTGCCAGCTCCCAAAGCTCCGGGACAGGGCAATCCTCGACCGGGGAGCTGTTTTTT. Protein product: CASSQSSGTGQSSTGELFF.

CDR3 sequence reads: CASSPLGGQPQHF. DNA of the CDR3: TGTGCCAGCAGTCCCTTAGGGGGTCAGCCCCAGCATTTT. The gene calls are TRBV12-3 or TRBV12-4 and TRBJ1-5; tentatively, D is TRBD1 (6 bases). Trimming removed 5 bases at V and 6 bases at J, with 11 bases between. The CDR3 is 13 amino acids.

The chain has TRBV29-1 and TRBJ1-1; no firm D call. Trimming removed 7 bases from V and 2 bases from J, with 8 bases in between. The CDR3 contains 11 residues. CDR1 and CDR2 from the germline V gene are SQVTM and ANQGSEA. The CDR3 region has the DNA TGCAGCGGAAAACACAACACTGAAGCTTTCTTT. Its protein is CSGKHNTEAFF.

As DNA, the CDR3 is TGTGCCAGCAGTTATGGGGCAGGACCCTACGAGCAGTACTTC. Amino acid sequence: CASSYGAGPYEQYF. The chain links TRBV6-5 to TRBJ2-7; D is possibly TRBD1 (5 bases). Trimming cost V 3 bases and J 2 bases, with 11 bases left between them. Germline lookup yields CDR1 MNHEY and CDR2 SVGAGI. The CDR3 extends over 14 amino acids.

The chain uses TRBV11-2 and TRBJ2-5, with D hard to call. Trimming took off 3 bases at V and 0 bases at J, with 5 bases between the two ends. This CDR3 region has 13 residues. Germline V gene sequence: CDR1 SGHAT, CDR2 FQNNGV. The CDR3 bases are TGTGCCAGCAGCTTTGACTACCAAGAGACCCAGTACTTC. It translates to CASSFDYQETQYF.

The CDR3 coding sequence is TGTGCCATCAGTGGGGGAGCGGGTGAAGCTTTCTTT. Amino acids: CAISGGAGEAFF. This chain links TRBV10-3 with TRBJ1-1, with unresolved D. Germline-derived CDR1 and CDR2 are ENHRY and SYGVKD. V was pared by 4 bases and J by 7 bases, with 10 bases between. The CDR3 spans 12 residues.

In the case of this clone: An end of the junction does not agree with germline; a read error may underlie this. The rearrangement joins TRBV29-1 to TRBJ2-7, with TRBD2 matching over 11 bases. Germline values: CDR1 SQVTM, CDR2 ANQGSEA. This CDR3 has 15 residues. This chain's CDR3 is CSVEVLGLAEYEQYF. In DNA form, the CDR3 reads TGCAGCGTCGAAGTTCTGGGACTAGCGGAGTACGAGCAGTACTTC.

This clone was counted a single time. The chain carries TRBV7-9 and TRBJ1-1; the match to TRBD1 covers 7 bases. V lost 3 bases and J lost 7; bases outside the gene matches: 5. The CDR3 totals 13 residues. Germline V lookup: CDR1 SEHNR, CDR2 FQNEAQ (reference sequence). The DNA of the CDR3 is TGTGCCAGCAGCTTGCGACAGGGTGGTGAAGCTTTCTTT. Residues: CASSLRQGGEAFF.

The gene calls are TRBV11-1 and TRBJ1-1; weak D call: TRBD1 (5 bases). CDR3 size: 14 residues. The germline V gene has CDR1 SGHAT and CDR2 FQDESV (reference sequence). Trimming removed 5 bases from V and 0 bases from J, with 10 bases in between. CDR3 loop: CASSAGFMNTEAFF. CDR3 DNA sequence: TGTGCCAGCAGCGCAGGGTTCATGAACACTGAAGCTTTCTTT.

The V call is TRBV6-5, the J call TRBJ1-2, with D tentatively TRBD1 (5 bases). The CDR3 spans 11 residues. Trimming removed 11 bases from V and 4 bases from J, with 11 bases in between. CDR1 and CDR2 from the germline V gene are MNHEY and SVGAGI. CDR3 amino acids: CALREGYGYTF. The CDR3 coding sequence is TGTGCCCTCAGGGAGGGCTATGGCTACACCTTC.

The chain is built from TRBV7-9 and TRBJ2-5; D is unclear. V lost 5 bases and J lost 2, with 12 bases in between. CDR1 is SEHNR, CDR2 FQNEAQ, per germline (reference sequence). The CDR3 spans 14 residues. The CDR3 DNA sequence: TGTGCCAGCAGCCCGACAAACTCACAAGAGACCCAGTACTTC. It specifies CASSPTNSQETQYF. Based on the CDR3 plus reference TRBV7-9 and TRBJ2-5, the full variable domain is DTGVSQNPRHKITKRGQNVTFRCDPISEHNRLYWYRQTLGQGPEFLTYFQNEAQLEKSRLLSDRFSAERPKGSFSTLEIQRTEQGDSAMYLCASSPTNSQETQYFGPGTRLLVL.